Listed here are 32 T cell receptor beta chains from one sample, sequenced in a study of Graves' ophthalmopathy and Graves' hyperthyroidism (dated by TCRdb to 2016 to 2019). Instrument used: Illumina HiSeq 2000. For repertoire sequencing, TCR beta CDR3 regions were amplified from RNA transcripts. HTBI primers and the Qiagen OneStep RT-PCR kit were used in a first-round RT-PCR, which was followed by a second-round multiplex PCR, size selection and purification. TCRdb itself trimmed the public reads at Q25 with fastp, ran MiXCR and retained productive beta chains. Every entry covers one CDR3 protein and lists the most common genes and DNA from its rows. The sample contains about 380,000 distinct CDR3 sequences, less than 20% of them found a single time. The biggest ten clones account for approximately 7% of the sample. The sequenced sample consisted of peripheral blood. Receptors were obtained from a woman aged 18-29 years with stable Graves' hyperthyroidism. Donor details come from another sample of the same person, matched by shared clones.

The chain links TRBV4-1 to TRBJ2-3; the D is unclear. The CDR3 has 16 amino acids. Germline V CDR1 and CDR2: MGHRA, YSYEKL. The germline V and J ends were trimmed by 2 bases and 6 bases, with 18 bases remaining between them. CDR3 in amino acids: CASSQFPRRSADTQYF. The CDR3 bases are TGCGCCAGCAGCCAATTCCCCAGAAGATCGGCTGATACGCAGTATTTT.

This clonotype was counted at least ten times. The chain recombines TRBV12-3 or TRBV12-4 with TRBJ1-6, with a possible D match to TRBD1 (6 bases). V lost 3 bases, J lost 9 bases, and 15 bases lay in between. The CDR3 has 15 amino acids. The CDR3 bases are TGTGCCAGCAGTTTTAGCGCAGGGGCCGGTTCACCCCTCCACTTT. It encodes CASSFSAGAGSPLHF.

The genes are TRBV12-3 or TRBV12-4 and TRBJ2-7; 12 nucleotides line up with TRBD1. Trimming at V came to 5 bases and at J to 5 bases, leaving 7 bases not matched to a gene. The CDR3 consists of 15 residues. The CDR3 protein is CASSHGTGGGDEQYF. In DNA form, the CDR3 reads TGTGCCAGCAGTCATGGGACAGGGGGCGGCGACGAGCAGTACTTC.

This clonotype is a singleton in its sample. This may stem from a read error, because a much larger clone lies one nucleotide away. The chain recombines TRBV2 with TRBJ2-4, with TRBD1 matching 8 bases. The CDR3 consists of 17 residues. Germline CDR1 reads SNHLY; CDR2 reads FYNNEI. The CDR3 loop is CATQGQVLFASKNIKYF. As DNA, the CDR3 is TGTGCTACCCAGGGACAGGTCCTCTTCGCCTCCAAAAACATTAAGTACTTC.

This clonotype was recorded at least ten times. The chain employs TRBV11-2 and TRBJ1-5, with D maybe TRBD1 (6 bases). This CDR3 contains 17 residues. The V and J ends lost 2 bases and 4 bases respectively, with 18 bases between them. From germline, CDR1 is SGHAT and CDR2 FQNNGV. The CDR3 bases are TGTGCCAGCAGCTTAAGGTTCGCGACAGGTTGGAATCAGCCCCAGCATTTT. Amino acids: CASSLRFATGWNQPQHF.

Remarks on this clonotype: With a much larger clone just one base away, this may be a read error. No conserved phenylalanine or tryptophan is present at the end of the CDR3, so a read error is the likely explanation. This chain uses TRBV19 with TRBJ2-7, with a possible D match to TRBD2 (5 bases). Trimming stripped 8 bases from V and 2 bases from J, with 13 bases between. Germline-derived CDR1 and CDR2 are LNHDA and SQIVND (reference sequence). This CDR3 has 13 amino acids. The CDR3 coding sequence is TGTGCCAGTCGTGGACTTACCACCTACGAGCAGTACTAC. This encodes CASRGLTTYEQYY.

The gene calls are TRBV5-1 and TRBJ2-2; 11 nucleotides align to TRBD2. There are 16 residues in the CDR3. Trimming removed 2 bases from V and 4 bases from J; junction bases left unmatched: 4. Germline V gene sequence: CDR1 SGHRS, CDR2 YFSETQ. CDR3 loop: CASSLLAGDSTGELFF. CDR3 DNA: TGCGCCAGCAGCTTACTAGCGGGAGATAGCACCGGGGAGCTGTTTTTT.

This clonotype was counted many times. This chain links TRBV7-8 with TRBJ2-7, with 7 bases lining up with TRBD1. The J segment lost 3 bases and the V segment lost 6 bases, leaving 8 bases of the junction unmatched. Germline V gives CDR1 SGHVS, CDR2 FQNEAQ. The CDR3 is 14 amino acids. CDR3 coding DNA: TGTGCCAGCAGACCTCGGACAGGCGGCTACGAGCAGTACTTC. This translates into CASRPRTGGYEQYF.

This clonotype came up many times. The gene calls are TRBV6-2 or TRBV6-3 and TRBJ2-5; D assignment may be TRBD1 or TRBD2 (5 bases each). CDR1 is MNHEY and CDR2 is SVGEGT in the germline V gene. V was trimmed by 8 bases and J by 4 bases, leaving 11 bases between them. CDR3 size: 12 residues. CDR3 sequence: CASRRDGETQYF. For the CDR3, the DNA is TGTGCCAGCCGTCGGGACGGAGAGACCCAGTACTTC.

The V call is TRBV2, the J call TRBJ1-1; D remains ambiguous. Germline lookup yields CDR1 SNHLY and CDR2 FYNNEI. This CDR3 has 15 residues. Trimming stripped 5 bases from V and 0 bases from J, with 13 bases between. CDR3 sequence: CASSSPGRLNTEAFF. For the CDR3, the DNA is TGTGCCAGCAGTTCTCCTGGTAGACTGAACACTGAAGCTTTCTTT.

This clonotype was seen just once. This chain uses TRBV6-1 with TRBJ2-7, with a tentative D call TRBD1 (5 bases). The CDR3 is 12 residues long. Germline assignment: CDR1 MNHNS and CDR2 SASEGT. V lost 8 bases and J 7 bases, leaving 15 bases between the germline ends. CDR3 sequence reads: CASGAGYREQYF. CDR3 sequence (DNA): TGTGCCAGCGGAGCAGGGTATCGGGAGCAGTACTTC.

The chain links TRBV30 to TRBJ2-7; the match to TRBD1 covers 7 bases. Germline V gene data show CDR1 as GTSNPN and CDR2 as SVGIG (reference sequence). This CDR3 has 14 residues. Trimming cost V 0 bases and J 2 bases; bases outside gene matches: 4. The CDR3 DNA sequence: TGTGCCTGGAGTGTATCGCAGGGGGCCTACGAGCAGTACTTC. Translated, it gives CAWSVSQGAYEQYF.

This clonotype was seen ten or more times. The chain is built from TRBV19 and TRBJ1-1; D call uncertain. V shed 3 bases and J shed 0 bases, with 5 bases lying between them. The germline CDR1 and CDR2 sequences are LNHDA and SQIVND (reference sequence). The CDR3 runs to 13 residues. DNA of the CDR3: TGTGCCAGTAGTATCAACATGAACACTGAAGCTTTCTTT. Protein: CASSINMNTEAFF.

The table lists this clonotype with a few counts. The rearrangement joins TRBV24-1 to TRBJ1-5; D uncertain. The V and J ends lost 5 bases and 5 bases respectively, with 15 bases between them. Germline assignment: CDR1 KGHDR and CDR2 SFDVKD. This CDR3 contains 15 residues. The CDR3 spells CATSVGSNADQPQHF. The CDR3 DNA follows: TGTGCCACCAGTGTCGGGAGTAACGCCGATCAGCCCCAGCATTTT.

This clonotype was detected many times. The chain has TRBV6-1 and TRBJ2-7; 9 bases agree with TRBD2. Trimming took 2 bases from V and 4 from J; bases not matched to a gene: 3. CDR3 size: 14 residues. The germline V gene encodes CDR1 MNHNS and CDR2 SASEGT. The DNA of the CDR3 is TGTGCCAGCAGTGAAATCCTAGCGGGGTACGAGCAGTACTTC. Amino acids: CASSEILAGYEQYF.

At least ten counts were recorded for this clonotype. The gene calls are TRBV12-5 and TRBJ2-7, with 9 bases matching TRBD1. From germline, CDR1 is LGHNT and CDR2 FRNRAP. The CDR3 covers 15 residues. Trimming cost V 1 base and J 5 bases; bases outside gene matches: 6. The CDR3 is CASGLGRTGVDEQYF. The CDR3 DNA follows: TGTGCTAGTGGTTTGGGACGGACAGGGGTCGACGAGCAGTACTTC. The full variable domain, completed using reference TRBV12-5 and TRBJ2-7, is DARVTQTPRHKVTEMGQEVTMRCQPILGHNTVFWYRQTMMQGLELLAYFRNRAPLDDSGMPKDRFSAEMPDATLATLKIQPSEPRDSAVYFCASGLGRTGVDEQYFGPGTRLTVT.

A note on this clonotype: Mismatch with germline at one junction end may stem from a read error. This chain joins TRBV11-2 and TRBJ2-5; TRBD2 matches 11 bases. There are 17 residues in the CDR3. CDR1 SGHAT and CDR2 FQNNGV come from the germline V gene. DNA of the CDR3: TGTGCCAGCAGCTCGACTAGCGGGACAGTTCCTCAAGAGACCAAGTACTTC. Its translation: CASSSTSGTVPQETKYF.

The chain uses TRBV9 and TRBJ2-7; 9 nucleotides agree with TRBD1. The CDR3 contains 14 residues. The junction had 7 bases not matched to a gene; V was cut back by 4 bases and J by 5 bases. Germline V gives CDR1 SGDLS, CDR2 YYNGEE. The CDR3 reads CASSYRGPGDEQYF. CDR3 DNA: TGTGCCAGCAGCTACAGGGGGCCGGGGGACGAGCAGTACTTC.

This clonotype was seen many times. The chain couples TRBV5-5 to TRBJ1-1, with unresolved D. The CDR3 spans 14 residues. Germline CDR1 reads SGHKS; CDR2 reads YYEKEE (reference sequence). Trimming took off 0 bases at V and 3 bases at J, with 9 bases between the two ends. The CDR3 loop reads CASSLEVAHTEAFF. The DNA of the CDR3 is TGTGCCAGCAGCTTGGAAGTGGCCCACACTGAAGCTTTCTTT.

This clonotype was counted ten times or more. V usage is TRBV24-1 and J usage is TRBJ1-2; TRBD1 might be the D (6 bases). Trimming took off 4 bases at V and 4 bases at J, with 9 bases between the two ends. The CDR3 runs to 13 residues. Germline V gene sequence: CDR1 KGHDR, CDR2 SFDVKD. The CDR3 DNA is TGTGCCACCAGTGAAGACAGGCTCTATGGCTACACCTTC. It codes for CATSEDRLYGYTF.

This clonotype has a handful of counts. This chain connects TRBV2 to TRBJ2-7, with D possibly being TRBD1 or TRBD2 (6 bases each). With 7 bases removed from V and 0 bases from J, the gap between germline ends came to 19 bases. This CDR3 spans 16 amino acids. The V gene's germline CDR1 is SNHLY and CDR2 FYNNEI. The CDR3 here is CASNIILGGHSYEQYF. CDR3 DNA: TGTGCCAGCAATATAATCCTCGGGGGCCACTCCTACGAGCAGTACTTC.

This clonotype came up many times. V gene TRBV5-1 combines with J gene TRBJ2-7; weak D call: TRBD1 (5 bases). The ends were cut back, 2 bases at V and 1 base at J, with 7 bases in the middle. The V gene's germline CDR1 is SGHRS and CDR2 YFSETQ. This CDR3 has 13 residues. The CDR3 reads CASSFQGSYEQYF. CDR3 DNA: TGCGCCAGCAGCTTCCAGGGATCCTACGAGCAGTACTTC.

Concerning this clonotype itself: This clone may be a read error of a much larger clone one base away. The V call is TRBV5-1, the J call TRBJ2-5, with D maybe TRBD2 (6 bases). The CDR3 contains 15 residues. Trimming shortened V by 3 bases and J by 9 bases, and 21 bases separated the two germline ends. Germline assignment: CDR1 SGHRS and CDR2 YFSETQ. CDR3 region: CASSSIGGVEEAQYF. CDR3 coding DNA: TGCGCCAGCAGCTCCATCGGCGGGGTGGAGGAGGCCCAGTACTTC.

This clonotype showed up many times. The gene calls are TRBV19 and TRBJ1-2, with D maybe TRBD1 (5 bases). Germline lookup yields CDR1 LNHDA and CDR2 SQIVND (reference sequence). Trimming stripped 1 base from V and 0 bases from J, with 9 bases between. The length of the CDR3 is 15 residues. CDR3 loop: CASSIVTASNYGYTF. DNA of the CDR3: TGTGCCAGTAGTATAGTGACAGCCTCTAACTATGGCTACACCTTC.

This clonotype was counted a few times. The chain couples TRBV2 to TRBJ2-2; 7 nucleotides line up with TRBD1. CDR1 is SNHLY and CDR2 is FYNNEI in the germline V gene. The CDR3 covers 15 residues. The V segment lost 6 bases and the J segment 4 bases; nucleotides outside the gene matches: 8. For the CDR3, the DNA is TGTGCCAGCAGCATTACAGGGGAGAGCACCGGGGAGCTGTTTTTT. Its translation is CASSITGESTGELFF.

This clonotype was observed many times. V gene TRBV28 combines with J gene TRBJ1-2; D might be TRBD1 (6 bases). Looked up from germline, CDR1 is MDHEN and CDR2 is SYDVKM. This CDR3 is 14 amino acids long. Trimming pared 5 bases from V and 4 bases from J, leaving 14 bases between. CDR3: CASSEIDRFYGYTF. Here the CDR3 DNA reads TGTGCCAGCAGTGAGATAGACAGGTTCTATGGCTACACCTTC.

This clonotype was detected ten times or more. The CDR3 sequence: CASSQLDRVPYGYTF. The CDR3 DNA follows: TGTGCCAGCAGTCAGCTTGACAGGGTCCCCTATGGCTACACCTTC. V and J are TRBV12-3 or TRBV12-4 and TRBJ1-2; 7 nucleotides align to TRBD1. CDR3 length equals 15 residues. The V and J ends lost 5 bases and 4 bases, in that order; junction bases with no gene match: 10.

This clonotype has just a few counts. The genes are TRBV11-1 and TRBJ1-2, with TRBD1 identical over 10 bases. The trim removed 0 bases at V and 2 bases at J, leaving 3 bases unmatched. This CDR3 is 16 amino acids long. The germline V gene has CDR1 SGHAT and CDR2 FQDESV (reference sequence). As DNA, the CDR3 is TGTGCCAGCAGCTTAGCGACAGGGGGCCTAAACTATGGCTACACCTTC. Its protein product is CASSLATGGLNYGYTF.

Many counts were recorded for this clonotype. The chain uses TRBV20-1 and TRBJ1-5; D perhaps matches TRBD1 (6 bases). Germline V CDR1 and CDR2: DFQATT, SNEGSKA (reference sequence). The CDR3 is 13 residues long. The V end was cut by 0 bases, the J end by 8 bases, with 11 bases between. The CDR3 DNA reads as TGCAGTGCTAGAGAGGGGACAATGGAGCCCCAGCATTTT. It translates to CSAREGTMEPQHF.

This clonotype was recorded at least ten times. CDR3: CSAILLGGNSYEQYF. CDR3 DNA: TGCAGTGCAATCTTACTAGGGGGGAACTCCTACGAGCAGTACTTC. The V gene is TRBV20-1, the J gene TRBJ2-7; D assignment may be TRBD1 or TRBD2 (6 bases each). Looked up from germline, CDR1 is DFQATT and CDR2 is SNEGSKA (reference sequence). V was cut by 6 bases and J by 0 bases, with 18 bases left in between. CDR3 size: 15 residues.

This clonotype was seen at least ten times. This chain links TRBV24-1 with TRBJ1-2, with D possibly matching TRBD1 (5 bases). V was pared by 5 bases and J by 9 bases, with 21 bases between. Germline-derived CDR1 and CDR2 are KGHDR and SFDVKD. CDR3 length equals 15 residues. This CDR3 reads CATSALGAGRSSYTF. CDR3 DNA: TGTGCCACCAGTGCCCTTGGGGCTGGCAGGTCCAGCTACACCTTC.

This clonotype was picked up a small number of times. The chain combines TRBV7-3 with TRBJ2-2; no definite D call. V lost 8 bases and J 4 bases, leaving 14 bases between the germline ends. Per the germline V gene, CDR1 is SGHTA and CDR2 is FQGTGA. CDR3 size: 14 residues. CDR3 nucleotides: TGTGCCAGCGCCCAAACGGTCGGCACCGGGGAGCTGTTTTTT. It yields the protein CASAQTVGTGELFF. The variable domain in full, with the rest retrieved from reference TRBV7-3 and TRBJ2-2, is GAGVSQTPSNKVTEKGKYVELRCDPISGHTALYWYRQSLGQGPEFLIYFQGTGAADDSGLPNDRFFAVRPEGSVSTLKIQRTERGDSAVYLCASAQTVGTGELFFGEGSRLTVL.